These 16 T cell receptor beta chains originate from one sample sequenced in a study of cytomegalovirus exposure and HLA in healthy donors. The primer mix had 60 Vbeta and 13 Jbeta primers. TCRdb's copy holds only in-frame clones and misses some; the assay was immunoSEQ multiplex PCR. The repertoire holds about 140,000 clones, with more than 75% as singletons. Material: PBMCs. The source is a female donor in good health and CMV-seronegative.

This clone has a single count. Other DNA sequences in this specimen translate into the identical CDR3. The chain joins TRBV7-9 to TRBJ2-7; D is ambiguous. Germline CDR1 and CDR2: SEHNR and FQNEAQ (reference sequence). The length of the CDR3 is 14 residues. Trimming removed 6 bases from V and 1 base from J, with 13 bases in between. DNA of the CDR3: TGTGCCAGCAGTGCACGAGACAAGTCCTACGAGCAGTACTTC. Its translation: CASSARDKSYEQYF.

The chain recombines TRBV7-2 with TRBJ1-3; possible D gene TRBD1, 5 bases. The length of the CDR3 is 19 residues. V was clipped by 4 bases and J by 7 bases, with 29 bases between them. Germline lookup yields CDR1 SGHTA and CDR2 FQGNSA. The CDR3, as DNA: TGTGCCAGCAGCTACGAAAGGACGTCAGTCAGGGCGTTGGGGAACACCATATATTTT. It translates to CASSYERTSVRALGNTIYF.

This chain connects TRBV6-1 to TRBJ1-6; D is ambiguous. The V and J ends lost 2 bases and 5 bases respectively, with 7 bases between them. CDR3 length: 14 residues. CDR1 and CDR2 from the germline V gene are MNHNS and SASEGT. CDR3 amino acids: CASSESADNSPLHF. CDR3 sequence (DNA): TGTGCCAGCAGTGAATCCGCAGATAATTCACCCCTCCACTTT.

This clone was detected only a few times. The V gene is TRBV6-1, the J gene TRBJ1-5, with D possibly being TRBD1 (6 bases). Trimming cost V 0 bases and J 5 bases, with 11 bases left between them. The CDR3 has 15 residues. The germline CDR1 and CDR2 sequences are MNHNS and SASEGT. Written as DNA, the CDR3 is TGTGCCAGCAGTGAAGCGGGGGGGCAGGATCAGCCCCAGCATTTT. Translating it yields CASSEAGGQDQPQHF.

The V gene is TRBV9, the J gene TRBJ2-5; D is unresolved. This CDR3 region has 15 residues. CDR1 and CDR2 (germline): SGDLS, YYNGEE. V was pared by 0 bases and J by 2 bases, with 11 bases between. CDR3 protein: CASSVALKPQETQYF. CDR3 bases: TGTGCCAGCAGCGTAGCCCTCAAGCCTCAAGAGACCCAGTACTTC.

This clone was observed a handful of times. V and J are TRBV4-2 and TRBJ2-1, with D perhaps matching TRBD1 (6 bases). With 4 bases removed from V and 0 bases from J, the gap between germline ends came to 13 bases. The CDR3 is made up of 16 amino acids. Germline loops: CDR1 LGHNA, CDR2 YNFKEQ. The CDR3 bases are TGTGCCAGCAGCCGCACAGGGAGTCTCTCCTACAATGAGCAGTTCTTC. Amino acid sequence: CASSRTGSLSYNEQFF.

The chain combines TRBV7-6 with TRBJ2-5; D is undetermined. This CDR3 has 13 residues. V was clipped by 3 bases and J by 5 bases, with 10 bases between them. Germline CDR1 and CDR2: SGHVS and FNYEAQ. The CDR3 loop reads CASSFTPRETQYF. The CDR3 DNA reads TGTGCCAGCAGCTTTACTCCTAGGGAGACCCAGTACTTC.

The genes are TRBV5-1 and TRBJ1-1; weak D call: TRBD1 (6 bases). CDR3 length equals 17 residues. The V gene lost 3 bases and the J gene lost 2 bases, with 20 bases spanning the gap. Germline V lookup: CDR1 SGHRS, CDR2 YFSETQ. The chain's CDR3 is CASSWGGLRGGNTEAFF. The DNA for the CDR3 is TGCGCCAGCAGCTGGGGGGGCCTTCGGGGGGGAAACACTGAAGCTTTCTTT.

This clone was observed a few times. The V call is TRBV6-5, the J call TRBJ2-1; 7 bases fit TRBD1. The CDR3 runs to 15 residues. Germline CDR1 MNHEY, CDR2 SVGAGI. V was pared by 5 bases and J by 2 bases, with 6 bases of the junction left unmatched. The CDR3 loop is CASSPTTGTYNEQFF. CDR3 DNA sequence: TGTGCCAGCAGTCCGACGACAGGGACCTACAATGAGCAGTTCTTC.

The chain is built from TRBV5-1 and TRBJ2-5; D is unclear. V was cut by 2 bases and J by 3 bases, with 11 bases left in between. This CDR3 comprises 14 residues. CDR1 SGHRS and CDR2 YFSETQ come from the germline V gene. The CDR3 protein is CASSFFTGEETQYF. The CDR3 DNA sequence: TGCGCCAGCAGCTTTTTCACTGGAGAAGAGACCCAGTACTTC.

The chain combines TRBV28 with TRBJ2-7, with 7 bases that match TRBD2. This CDR3 region has 16 residues. V trimming: 2 bases; J trimming: 0 bases; junction bases outside the gene matches: 7. The V gene's germline CDR1 is MDHEN and CDR2 SYDVKM. CDR3 in DNA: TGTGCCAGCAGTTTACGGGGACTACCTAGCTCCTACGAGCAGTACTTC. Its translation is CASSLRGLPSSYEQYF.

The chain uses TRBV7-2 and TRBJ1-1; a weak D match, TRBD1 (6 bases). Germline CDR1 reads SGHTA; CDR2 reads FQGNSA. The CDR3 spans 15 residues. Trimming removed 2 bases at V and 0 bases at J, with 10 bases between. CDR3 residues: CASSLQGTMNTEAFF. DNA of the CDR3: TGTGCCAGCAGCTTACAGGGGACTATGAACACTGAAGCTTTCTTT.

The rearrangement joins TRBV5-4 to TRBJ2-1; TRBD2 aligns across 8 bases. This CDR3 has 14 residues. Unmatched junction bases numbered 7, after V lost 4 bases and J lost 7 bases. Germline values: CDR1 SGHNT, CDR2 YYREEE (reference sequence). The CDR3 bases are TGTGCCAGCAGCAGCGGGACTAGGTTAAATGAGCAGTTCTTC. Translating gives CASSSGTRLNEQFF.

The rearrangement joins TRBV4-1 to TRBJ2-3; 7 nucleotides agree with TRBD2. V was pared by 1 base and J by 3 bases, with 10 bases of the junction left unmatched. The CDR3 consists of 17 residues. CDR1 is MGHRA, CDR2 YSYEKL, per germline. In nucleotides, the CDR3 is TGCGCCAGCAGCCAAGTCGGGACGGGAGGAGGGACAGATACGCAGTATTTT. Translating it yields CASSQVGTGGGTDTQYF.

The chain recombines TRBV2 with TRBJ2-2; D is ambiguous. The ends were cut back, 5 bases at V and 3 bases at J, with 16 bases in the middle. Germline lookup yields CDR1 SNHLY and CDR2 FYNNEI. The CDR3 sequence is 16 residues long. The CDR3 here is CASSSDGSDYTGELFF. The CDR3, as DNA: TGTGCCAGCAGTAGCGACGGCAGCGATTACACCGGGGAGCTGTTTTTT.

The chain has TRBV6-1 and TRBJ1-4; 7 nucleotides line up with TRBD1. CDR1 and CDR2 (germline): MNHNS, SASEGT. The V gene end was trimmed by 7 bases and the J gene end by 8 bases; junction bases not matched to a gene: 7. The CDR3 length is 13 residues. In nucleotides, the CDR3 is TGTGCCAGCAAAGTGACAGGGCAGGAAAAACTGTTTTTT. This translates into CASKVTGQEKLFF.